A single sample gave rise to the 11 T cell receptor beta chains below, sequenced in a study of read filtering for tumor transcriptome and immune sequencing (TCRdb year 2020). Data came from an Illumina HiSeq 4000. TCR libraries were constructed from 300 to 400 ng RNA using the Immunoverse kit, and molecular barcoded adaptors covering alpha/delta and beta/gamma chains were employed. Through fastp at Q25 and MiXCR, TCRdb rebuilt clones from the public reads, retaining in-frame beta chains. Each CDR3 protein gets just one entry, which takes the most common genes and DNA from the rows behind it. Here the sample has over 50,000 distinct CDR3 sequences; under 20% occur a single time. Over 11% of the sample comes from the top ten. What was sequenced was a population of CD138-negative cells sorted from bone marrow. Reading the label with the study, this specimen's cell subset or site is: bone marrow mononuclear cells depleted of CD138+ plasma/myeloma cells by negative magnetic selection. The receptors originated from a donor older than 35 with multiple myeloma.

This clonotype was detected ten times or more. The rearrangement links TRBV20-1 to TRBJ2-3, with D maybe TRBD2 (5 bases). The CDR3 spans 13 residues. V shed 6 bases and J shed 7 bases, with 17 bases lying between them. Germline assignment: CDR1 DFQATT and CDR2 SNEGSKA (reference sequence). CDR3 sequence reads: CSAPLAGIHTQYF. CDR3 sequence (DNA): TGCAGTGCGCCCCTGGCGGGTATCCATACGCAGTATTTT.

As for this clonotype: Being one base from a much bigger clone, this may be a read error. The CDR3 coding sequence is TGTGCCACCAGCAGAGATCTACTAACGGGAGAAACCGGGGAGCTGTTTTTT. It is translated as CATSRDLLTGETGELFF. This chain joins TRBV15 and TRBJ2-2; maybe TRBD2 (6 bases). Between the trimmed V and J ends, which lost 0 bases and 5 bases, there was a span of 16 bases. The CDR3 sequence is 17 residues long. CDR1 and CDR2 from the germline V gene are LNHNV and YYDKDF (reference sequence).

Note on this clonotype: Because it lacks the conserved phenylalanine or tryptophan at the end, this CDR3 is likely a read error. J is TRBJ2-3 and V is TRBV10-3, with D unresolved. The CDR3 runs 14 residues. The ends were cut back, 4 bases at V and 4 bases at J, with 12 bases in the middle. Germline V CDR1 and CDR2: ENHRY, SYGVKD. CDR3 sequence reads: CAISGKGPADTQYL. As DNA, the CDR3 is TGTGCCATCAGTGGTAAAGGACCGGCAGATACGCAGTATCTT.

With respect to this clonotype: A much larger clone lies a single base off, so this may be a read error. The chain recombines TRBV28 with TRBJ1-4; TRBD1 matches 7 bases. Germline lookup yields CDR1 MDHEN and CDR2 SYDVKM. The CDR3 has 15 amino acids. CDR3 residues: CASSLDRASSEKLCF. CDR3 DNA sequence: TGTGCCAGCAGTCTAGACAGGGCCTCTAGTGAAAAACTGTGTTTT.

This clonotype was seen ten or more times. The J gene is TRBJ2-7, the V gene TRBV11-1; 7 nucleotides line up with TRBD2. From germline, CDR1 is SGHAT and CDR2 FQDESV (reference sequence). The CDR3 runs 14 residues. The J segment lost 5 bases and the V segment lost 3 bases, leaving 7 bases of the junction unmatched. CDR3 nucleotides: TGTGCCAGCAGCTTGCCCGGGGGGACTGACGAGCAGTACTTC. Translation: CASSLPGGTDEQYF. Complete variable domain (other parts from reference TRBV11-1 and TRBJ2-7): EAEVAQSPRYKITEKSQAVAFWCDPISGHATLYWYRQILGQGPELLVQFQDESVVDDSQLPKDRFSAERLKGVDSTLKIQPAELGDSAMYLCASSLPGGTDEQYFGPGTRLTVT.

This clonotype showed up many times. The V gene is TRBV12-3 or TRBV12-4, the J gene TRBJ2-1, with 9 bases identical to TRBD2. The CDR3 length is 14 residues. V trimming: 6 bases; J trimming: 8 bases; junction bases outside the gene matches: 8. CDR3 DNA: TGTGCCAGCAGAAATAGCGGGAGCAAGTATGAGCAGTTCTTC. Its translation is CASRNSGSKYEQFF.

For this clonotype: This could be a read error, since a much larger clone is one nucleotide away. The chain links TRBV28 to TRBJ2-3; 9 bases align to TRBD1. The CDR3 runs to 14 residues. CDR1 is MDHEN, CDR2 SYDVKM, per germline. Here the CDR3 DNA reads TGTACCAGTCTACAGGGGGCGCATATAGATACGCAGTATTTT. It codes for CTSLQGAHIDTQYF.

This clonotype was recorded many times. The rearrangement uses TRBV20-1 and TRBJ2-2; D assignment may be TRBD1 or TRBD2 (7 bases each). Germline CDR1 and CDR2: DFQATT and SNEGSKA (reference sequence). Trimming cost V 4 bases and J 6 bases, with 18 bases left between them. The CDR3 contains 15 residues. The CDR3 reads CSATQGGRDSGELFF. In DNA, the CDR3 is TGCAGTGCTACGCAGGGGGGGAGAGATTCCGGGGAGCTGTTTTTT.

This clonotype has more than one count but fewer than ten. The CDR3 region has the DNA TGTGCCAGCGGCCACCGACTAGCGTCCTACGAGCAGTACTTC. This codes for CASGHRLASYEQYF. This chain links TRBV28 with TRBJ2-7, with 8 positions matching TRBD2. The CDR3 length is 14 residues. J lost 1 base, V lost 8 bases, and 7 bases had no gene match. Germline V gene lookup returns CDR1 MDHEN and CDR2 SYDVKM.

This clonotype was seen ten or more times. The CDR3 region is CSARPTGQIFSGANVLTF. CDR3 DNA sequence: TGCAGTGCTAGGCCTACAGGTCAGATCTTCTCTGGGGCCAACGTCCTGACTTTC. The chain links TRBV20-1 to TRBJ2-6; maybe TRBD1 (5 bases). The germline V and J ends were trimmed by 3 bases and 0 bases, with 18 bases remaining between them. This CDR3 is 18 amino acids long. CDR1 DFQATT and CDR2 SNEGSKA come from the germline V gene (reference sequence).

The chain uses TRBV5-1 and TRBJ2-3; D unclear. This CDR3 is built from 15 residues. Germline lookup yields CDR1 SGHRS and CDR2 YFSETQ. V was clipped by 0 bases and J by 2 bases, with 10 bases between them. The DNA of the CDR3 is TGCGCCAGCAGCTTGGCCTTGGGGAACACAGATACGCAGTATTTT. Translating it yields CASSLALGNTDTQYF.